Listed below are T cell receptor beta chains from one sample, sequenced in a study of low-dose radiotherapy and immunotherapy resistance in tumors. TCRdb processed the reads anew with MiXCR; each CDR3 protein has one entry. The table lists around 60,000 distinct CDR3 sequences, 20% to 25% of them singletons. The sample consisted of PBMCs, taken after low-dose radiotherapy plus immunotherapy. The receptors were gathered from a male donor with prostate cancer. CDR3s include the opening cysteine and the closing phenylalanine or tryptophan. A D gene is named only where the DNA matches it firmly. The size entry is marked missing in some rows and otherwise reads once, few, many or a size class.

>TRBJ1-4|TRBV7-2|many|.
TGTGCCAGCCAATTAGGGGCAGGAATTAATGAAAAACTGTTTTTT
CASQLGAGINEKLFF
>TRBJ1-1|TRBV7-6|many|.
TGTGCCAGCAGCTTAACGGACGTATCTGAAGCTTTCTTT
CASSLTDVSEAFF
>TRBJ2-3|TRBV2|few|.
TGTGCCAGCAGTTGGGGAGGCACAGATACGCAGTATTTT
CASSWGGTDTQYF
>TRBJ2-3|TRBV20-1|many|TRBD2
TGCAGTGCTGATGTCCTAGCGGGGAGGTTGGCGAGCACAGATACGCAGTATTTT
CSADVLAGRLASTDTQYF
>TRBJ1-2|TRBV9|.|TRBD1
TGTGCCAGCAGCGTGGGACAGGGGGCGCGGGACTATGGCTACACCTTC
CASSVGQGARDYGYTF
>TRBJ2-7|TRBV28|many|.
TGTGCCAGCAGAGTCGGGCAGTACGAGCAGTACTTC
CASRVGQYEQYF
>TRBJ2-4|TRBV6-2/TRBV6-3|many|TRBD2
TGTGCCAGCAGTAGATATAGCGGGGGGGCCAAAAACATTCAGTACTTC
CASSRYSGGAKNIQYF
>TRBJ2-1|TRBV20-1|many|TRBD2
TGCAGTGCTGGCACGATTCCCGGGACTAGCGGGAGTAAGGGGCGCCATGAGCAGTTCTTC
CSAGTIPGTSGSKGRHEQFF
>TRBJ2-3|TRBV27|medium-sized|TRBD1
TGTGCCAGCAGCCACCGGGGACAGAGCACAGATACGCAGTATTTT
CASSHRGQSTDTQYF
>TRBJ1-1|TRBV14|many|.
TGTGCCAGCAGCCAAGATTTGTACACTGAAGCTTTCTTT
CASSQDLYTEAFF
>TRBJ1-1|TRBV20-1|many|TRBD1
TGCAGTGCTAGACGCGACAGGGTTGAGTACACTGAAGCTTTCTTT
CSARRDRVEYTEAFF
>TRBJ2-6|TRBV30|many|.
TGTGCCTGGACCTTCTCTGGGGCCAACGTCCTGACTTTC
CAWTFSGANVLTF
>TRBJ2-1|TRBV5-1|many|.
TGCGCCAGCAGCTGGGGGGACAGCTACAATGAGCAGTTCTTC
CASSWGDSYNEQFF
>TRBJ2-1|TRBV6-2/TRBV6-3|many|.
TGTGCCAGCAGTACCCGGACGGGGACCTACAATGAGCAGTTCTTC
CASSTRTGTYNEQFF
>TRBJ1-5|TRBV27|many|.
TGTGCCAGCAGCGTTGGCTCTCTGGCGGAGCCCCAGCATTTT
CASSVGSLAEPQHF
>TRBJ1-2|TRBV19|many|TRBD1
TGTGCCAGTAGTCTTGGACAGGGCTCCTGCACCTTC
CASSLGQGSCTF
>TRBJ2-7|TRBV18|many|TRBD1
TGTGCCAGCTCAACCCGGACAGGGGTCGACGAGCAGTACTTC
CASSTRTGVDEQYF
>TRBJ2-1|TRBV5-1|few|TRBD1
TGCGCCAGCAGCATCGACAGGGGTAGCTACAATGAGCAGTTCTTC
CASSIDRGSYNEQFF
>TRBJ2-7|TRBV27|many|TRBD1
TGTGCCAGCAGTTCCCTCCCGGACAGGGTGCGGGAGTACTTC
CASSSLPDRVREYF
>TRBJ2-7|TRBV7-2|many|.
TGTGCCAGCAGCGCGGTGGGGGGGCCCTACGAGCAGTACTTC
CASSAVGGPYEQYF
>TRBJ2-1|TRBV13|many|TRBD1
TGTGCCAGCAGCTTGGACTTGGGACAGGGGTCAAGGAATGAGCAGTTCTTC
CASSLDLGQGSRNEQFF
>TRBJ2-2|TRBV7-3|.|TRBD1
TGTGCCAGCAGCCTGGGACAGGGCGGGACCGGGGAGCTGTTTTTT
CASSLGQGGTGELFF
>TRBJ2-5|TRBV7-2|.|TRBD1
TGTGCCAGCAGCTCCGGGACAGGGTTGGAGACCCAGTACTTC
CASSSGTGLETQYF
>TRBJ2-7|TRBV4-2|.|TRBD2
TGTGCCAGCAGCCAAGAGACTAGCGGGAAGTCCTACGAGCAGTACTTC
CASSQETSGKSYEQYF
>TRBJ2-6|TRBV7-6|many|.
TGTGCCAGCAGCCAATATAGCTCTGGGGCCAACGTCCTGACTTTC
CASSQYSSGANVLTF
>TRBJ2-5|TRBV7-2|many|.
TGTGCCAGCAGCTTACGCTTCTCTTTAGAGACCCAGTACTTC
CASSLRFSLETQYF
>TRBJ2-7|TRBV20-1|many|TRBD2
TGCAGTGCTAGATCAGGGACTAGCGGGGTTTTGTACGAGCAGTACTTC
CSARSGTSGVLYEQYF
>TRBJ2-3|TRBV4-3|once|.
TGCGCCAGCAGCCAAGACTTGGCCACAGATACGCAGTATTTT
CASSQDLATDTQYF